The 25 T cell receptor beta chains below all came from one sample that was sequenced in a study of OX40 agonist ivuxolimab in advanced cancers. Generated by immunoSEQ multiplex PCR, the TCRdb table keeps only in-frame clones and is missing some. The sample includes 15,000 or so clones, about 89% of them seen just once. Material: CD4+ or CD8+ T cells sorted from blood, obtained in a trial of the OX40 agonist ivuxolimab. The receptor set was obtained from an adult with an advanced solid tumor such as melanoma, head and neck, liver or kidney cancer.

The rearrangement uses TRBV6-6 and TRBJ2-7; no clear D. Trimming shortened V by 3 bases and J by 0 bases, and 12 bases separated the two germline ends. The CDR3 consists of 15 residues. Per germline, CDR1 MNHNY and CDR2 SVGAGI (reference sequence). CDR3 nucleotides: TGTGCCAGCAGTTATGGGCAGCTCCTCTCCTACGAGCAGTACTTC. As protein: CASSYGQLLSYEQYF.

CDR3 coding DNA: TGTGCCAGCAGTTACCTGGGGGAAACTGAAGCTTTCTTT. The encoded protein is CASSYLGETEAFF. The rearrangement links TRBV6-5 to TRBJ1-1; TRBD1 might be the D (5 bases). The germline gives CDR1 MNHEY, CDR2 SVGAGI. This CDR3 has 13 residues. V dropped 2 bases and J dropped 5 bases, with 9 bases sitting between them.

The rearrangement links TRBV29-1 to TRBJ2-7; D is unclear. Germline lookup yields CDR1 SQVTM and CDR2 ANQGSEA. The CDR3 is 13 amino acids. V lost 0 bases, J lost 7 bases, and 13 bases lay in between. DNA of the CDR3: TGCAGCGTTGAAGACCGGAGCAGTGGAGAGCAGTACTTC. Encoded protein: CSVEDRSSGEQYF.

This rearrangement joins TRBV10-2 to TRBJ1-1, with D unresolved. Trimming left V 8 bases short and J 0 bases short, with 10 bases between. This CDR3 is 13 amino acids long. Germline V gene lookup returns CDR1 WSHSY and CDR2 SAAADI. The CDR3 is CASEDLMNTEAFF. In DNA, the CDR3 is TGCGCCAGCGAGGACCTAATGAACACTGAAGCTTTCTTT.

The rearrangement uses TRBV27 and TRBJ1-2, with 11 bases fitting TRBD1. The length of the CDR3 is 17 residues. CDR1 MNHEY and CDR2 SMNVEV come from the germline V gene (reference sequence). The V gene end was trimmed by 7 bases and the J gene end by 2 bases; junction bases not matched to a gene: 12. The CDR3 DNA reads TGTGCCAGCACCCCCAGGACAGGGGGCAATGGGAACTATGGCTACACCTTC. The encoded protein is CASTPRTGGNGNYGYTF.

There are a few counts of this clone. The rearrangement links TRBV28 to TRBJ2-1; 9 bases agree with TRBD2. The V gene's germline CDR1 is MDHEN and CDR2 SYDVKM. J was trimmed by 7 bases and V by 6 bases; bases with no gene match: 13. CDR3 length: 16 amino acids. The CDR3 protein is CASSGLGLALDNEQFF. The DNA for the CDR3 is TGTGCCAGCAGCGGCCTGGGACTAGCTTTGGATAATGAGCAGTTCTTC.

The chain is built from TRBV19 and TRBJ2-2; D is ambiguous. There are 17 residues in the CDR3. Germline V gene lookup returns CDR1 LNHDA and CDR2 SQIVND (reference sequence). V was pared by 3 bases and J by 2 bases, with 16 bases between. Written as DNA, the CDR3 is TGTGCCAGTAGTATTGGTTTTGGTCGCACAAACACCGGGGAGCTGTTTTTT. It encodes CASSIGFGRTNTGELFF.

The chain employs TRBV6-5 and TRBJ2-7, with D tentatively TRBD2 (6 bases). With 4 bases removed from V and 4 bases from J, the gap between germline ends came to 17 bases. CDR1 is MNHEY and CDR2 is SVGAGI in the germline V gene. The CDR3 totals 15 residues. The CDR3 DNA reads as TGTGCCAGCAGTTGGCCCGTCGGGGGAGGATACGAGCAGTACTTC. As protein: CASSWPVGGGYEQYF.

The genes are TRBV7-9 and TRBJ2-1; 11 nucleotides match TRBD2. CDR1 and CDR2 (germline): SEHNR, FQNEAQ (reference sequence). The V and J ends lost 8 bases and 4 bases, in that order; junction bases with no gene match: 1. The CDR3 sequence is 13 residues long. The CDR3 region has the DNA TGTGCCAGCGGGACTAGCGGATACAATGAGCAGTTCTTC. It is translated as CASGTSGYNEQFF.

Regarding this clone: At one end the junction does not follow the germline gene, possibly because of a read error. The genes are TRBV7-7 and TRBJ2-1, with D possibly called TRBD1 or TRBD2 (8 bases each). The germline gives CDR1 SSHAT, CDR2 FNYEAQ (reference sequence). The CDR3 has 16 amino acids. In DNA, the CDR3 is TGTGCTAGCAGCCCTACTAGCGGACAGGGTAACAATGAGCAGTTCTTC. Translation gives CASSPTSGQGNNEQFF.

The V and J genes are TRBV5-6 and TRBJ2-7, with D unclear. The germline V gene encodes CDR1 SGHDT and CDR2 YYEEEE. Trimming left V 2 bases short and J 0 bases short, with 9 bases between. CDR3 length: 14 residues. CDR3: CASSFPSSSYEQYF. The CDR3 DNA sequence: TGTGCCAGCAGCTTCCCCTCGAGCTCCTACGAGCAGTACTTC.

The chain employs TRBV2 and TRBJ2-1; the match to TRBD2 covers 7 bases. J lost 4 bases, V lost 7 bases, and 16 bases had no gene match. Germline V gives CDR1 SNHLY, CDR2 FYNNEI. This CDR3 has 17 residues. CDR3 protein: CASNGLTSPKGYNEQFF. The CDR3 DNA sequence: TGTGCCAGCAATGGCTTGACTAGCCCAAAAGGGTACAATGAGCAGTTCTTC.

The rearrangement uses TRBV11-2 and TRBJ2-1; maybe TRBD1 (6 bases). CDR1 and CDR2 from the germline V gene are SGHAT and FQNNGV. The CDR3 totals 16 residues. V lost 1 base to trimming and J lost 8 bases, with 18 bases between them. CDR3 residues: CASSLGKQGTWDEQFF. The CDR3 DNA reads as TGTGCCAGCAGCTTAGGAAAACAGGGCACTTGGGATGAGCAGTTCTTC.

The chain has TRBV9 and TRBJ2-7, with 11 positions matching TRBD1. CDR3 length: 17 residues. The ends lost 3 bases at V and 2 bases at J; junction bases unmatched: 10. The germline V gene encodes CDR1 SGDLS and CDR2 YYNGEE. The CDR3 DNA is TGTGCCAGCAGCGCAGGCCTCCCGGGACAGGGGGCCTACGAGCAGTACTTC. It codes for CASSAGLPGQGAYEQYF.

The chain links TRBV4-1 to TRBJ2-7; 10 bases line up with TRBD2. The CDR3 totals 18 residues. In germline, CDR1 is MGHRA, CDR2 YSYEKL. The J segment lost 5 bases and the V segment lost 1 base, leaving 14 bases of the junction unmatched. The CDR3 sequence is CASSQGLIAGGGGDEQYF. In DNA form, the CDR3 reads TGCGCCAGCAGCCAAGGTTTGATAGCGGGAGGAGGCGGCGACGAGCAGTACTTC.

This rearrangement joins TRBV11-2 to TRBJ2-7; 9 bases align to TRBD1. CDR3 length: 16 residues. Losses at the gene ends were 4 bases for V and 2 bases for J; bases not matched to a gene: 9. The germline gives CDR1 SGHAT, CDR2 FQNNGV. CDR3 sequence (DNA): TGTGCCAGCAGCTCCGCCGGGACAGGGTCTACCTACGAGCAGTACTTC. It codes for CASSSAGTGSTYEQYF.

The CDR3 reads CASSLPPATEAFF. The CDR3 DNA sequence: TGTGCCAGCAGTTTGCCACCAGCGACTGAAGCTTTCTTT. This chain connects TRBV28 to TRBJ1-1; D is unresolved. Trimming pared 3 bases from V and 5 bases from J, leaving 10 bases between. CDR3 length equals 13 residues. The V gene's germline CDR1 is MDHEN and CDR2 SYDVKM.

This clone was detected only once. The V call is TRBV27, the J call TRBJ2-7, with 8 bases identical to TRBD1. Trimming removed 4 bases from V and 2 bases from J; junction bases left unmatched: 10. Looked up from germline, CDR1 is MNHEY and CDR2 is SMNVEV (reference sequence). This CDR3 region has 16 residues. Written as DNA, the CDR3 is TGTGCCAGCAGTTGGAGTACAGGGGACAGGCCCTACGAGCAGTACTTC. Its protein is CASSWSTGDRPYEQYF.

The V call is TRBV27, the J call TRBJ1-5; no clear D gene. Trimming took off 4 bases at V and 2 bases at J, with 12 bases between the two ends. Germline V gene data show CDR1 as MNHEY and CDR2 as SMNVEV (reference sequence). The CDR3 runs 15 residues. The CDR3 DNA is TGTGCCAGCAGTTCGACCCGTTTGGGCAATCAGCCCCAGCATTTT. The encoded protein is CASSSTRLGNQPQHF.

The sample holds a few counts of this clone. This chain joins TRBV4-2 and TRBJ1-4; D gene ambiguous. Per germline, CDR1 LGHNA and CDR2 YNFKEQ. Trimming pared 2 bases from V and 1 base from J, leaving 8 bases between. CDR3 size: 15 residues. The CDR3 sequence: CASSQMEGTNEKLFF. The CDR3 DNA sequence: TGTGCCAGCAGCCAAATGGAAGGAACTAATGAAAAACTGTTTTTT.

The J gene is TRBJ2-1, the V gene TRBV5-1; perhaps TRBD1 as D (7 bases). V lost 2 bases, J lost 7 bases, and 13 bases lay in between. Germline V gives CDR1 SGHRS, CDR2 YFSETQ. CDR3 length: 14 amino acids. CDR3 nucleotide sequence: TGCGCCAGCAGCTTAGAGGGGGCGGGGAATGAGCAGTTCTTC. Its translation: CASSLEGAGNEQFF.

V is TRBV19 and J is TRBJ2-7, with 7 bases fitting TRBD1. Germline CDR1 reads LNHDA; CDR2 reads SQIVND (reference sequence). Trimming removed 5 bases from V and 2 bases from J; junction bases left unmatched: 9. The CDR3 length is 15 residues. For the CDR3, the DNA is TGTGCCAGTAGTGCCGGGACAGCGAGTACCTACGAGCAGTACTTC. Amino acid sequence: CASSAGTASTYEQYF.

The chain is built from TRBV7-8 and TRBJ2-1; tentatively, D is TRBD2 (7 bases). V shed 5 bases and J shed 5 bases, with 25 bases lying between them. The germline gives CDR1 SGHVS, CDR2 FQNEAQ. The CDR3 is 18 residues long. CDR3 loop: CASSKTGGRENHDNEQFF. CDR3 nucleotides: TGTGCCAGCAGCAAAACCGGGGGGCGGGAGAACCACGACAATGAGCAGTTCTTC.

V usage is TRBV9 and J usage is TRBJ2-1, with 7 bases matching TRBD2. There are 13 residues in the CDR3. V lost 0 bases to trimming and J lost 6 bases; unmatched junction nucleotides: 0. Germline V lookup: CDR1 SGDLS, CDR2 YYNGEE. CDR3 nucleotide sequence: TGTGCCAGCAGCGTAGGGACTAGCAATGAGCAGTTCTTC. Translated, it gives CASSVGTSNEQFF.

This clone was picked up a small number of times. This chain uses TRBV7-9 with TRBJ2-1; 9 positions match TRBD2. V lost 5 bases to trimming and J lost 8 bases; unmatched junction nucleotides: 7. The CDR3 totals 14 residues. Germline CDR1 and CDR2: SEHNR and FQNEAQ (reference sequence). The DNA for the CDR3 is TGTGCCAGCAGCGATATAGCGGGAGCCCATGAGCAGTTCTTC. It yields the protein CASSDIAGAHEQFF.